Following are 2 T cell receptor beta chains from one sample sequenced in a study of T cell repertoires in ileal Crohn's disease. Time point described: neoterminal ileum biopsy at postoperative endoscopy, about 6 months after surgery. Produced via immunoSEQ multiplex PCR; TCRdb's table is partial and in-frame only. The table includes roughly 7,400 clones, approximately 74% detected once. Specimen: ileal tissue. The receptors shown here come from an adult with Crohn's disease.

The gene calls are TRBV27 and TRBJ1-1; the match to TRBD1 covers 8 bases. Trimming cost V 5 bases and J 2 bases; bases outside gene matches: 10. The length of the CDR3 is 16 residues. Germline loops: CDR1 MNHEY, CDR2 SMNVEV (reference sequence). CDR3 DNA: TGTGCCAGCAGTCCATCCCCGGACAGGGCCAACACTGAAGCTTTCTTT. Protein: CASSPSPDRANTEAFF.

The chain links TRBV7-9 to TRBJ2-5, with a weak D call TRBD2 (5 bases). Trimming removed 0 bases at V and 6 bases at J, with 17 bases between. The CDR3 sequence is 16 residues long. The germline V gene encodes CDR1 SEHNR and CDR2 FQNEAQ (reference sequence). The CDR3 reads CASSLASGGFVQTQYF. The CDR3 DNA reads TGTGCCAGCAGCTTAGCCTCAGGAGGATTCGTCCAGACCCAGTACTTC.